The 15 T cell receptor beta chains in this list originate from one sample, sequenced in a study of Graves' ophthalmopathy and Graves' hyperthyroidism. Amplification targeted the TCR beta CDR3 regions, with RNA transcripts as the source material. Investigators did first-round RT-PCR with HTBI primers, then second-round multiplex PCR. Each CDR3 protein gets one entry after TCRdb re-called the multiplex PCR reads with MiXCR. The repertoire holds 900,000 to 1,200,000 distinct CDR3 sequences, with 35% to 40% as singletons. Material: peripheral blood or thyroid tissue (not recorded which). Receptors were obtained from an adult man with Graves' hyperthyroidism.

This clonotype was counted a few times. One junction end does not reproduce the germline sequence, and a read error may be involved. This chain links TRBV10-3 with TRBJ1-2; 7 nucleotides match TRBD1. In germline, CDR1 is ENHRY, CDR2 SYGVKD. The CDR3 is made up of 14 amino acids. The CDR3 loop reads CASSYEGTAYGYTF. In DNA form, the CDR3 reads TGTGCCAGCAGTTACGAGGGGACAGCCTATGGCTACACCTTC.

The sample holds a few counts of this clonotype. The chain has TRBV5-5 and TRBJ2-7; D remains ambiguous. CDR3 length: 15 amino acids. Trimming pared 3 bases from V and 1 base from J, leaving 14 bases between. Per the germline V gene, CDR1 is SGHKS and CDR2 is YYEKEE (reference sequence). CDR3 region: CASSWALDVSYEQYF. CDR3 nucleotide sequence: TGTGCCAGCAGCTGGGCTCTAGACGTTTCCTACGAGCAGTACTTC. The whole variable domain, remainder taken from reference TRBV5-5 and TRBJ2-7, is DAGVTQSPTHLIKTRGQQVTLRCSPISGHKSVSWYQQVLGQGPQFIFQYYEKEERGRGNFPDRFSARQFPNYSSELNVNALLLGDSALYLCASSWALDVSYEQYFGPGTRLTVT.

Turning to this clonotype: The junction departs from the called germline gene at one end, perhaps through a read error. This chain links TRBV10-3 with TRBJ1-5; the D is unclear. The CDR3 contains 13 residues. Germline V gene sequence: CDR1 ENHRY, CDR2 SYGVKD. DNA for the CDR3: TGTGCCATCTGTGAAGGACGCAATCAGCCCCAGCATTTT. It translates to CAICEGRNQPQHF.

The sample holds many counts of this clonotype. The chain uses TRBV7-3 and TRBJ1-1, with D possibly matching TRBD1 (5 bases). The CDR3 consists of 15 residues. Germline values: CDR1 SGHTA, CDR2 FQGTGA. Trimming left V 1 base short and J 1 base short, with 10 bases between. Here the CDR3 DNA reads TGTGCCAGCAGCTTAATCCCAGGGCAGAACACTGAAGCTTTCTTT. It codes for CASSLIPGQNTEAFF.

This chain links TRBV2 with TRBJ2-3, with D possibly being TRBD2 (5 bases). The germline V gene has CDR1 SNHLY and CDR2 FYNNEI. The V and J ends lost 3 bases and 0 bases respectively, with 10 bases between them. The CDR3 has 15 amino acids. The CDR3 sequence: CASSERATSTDTQYF. The CDR3 nucleotides are TGTGCCAGCAGTGAGCGGGCTACCAGCACAGATACGCAGTATTTT.

This clonotype was seen once. This chain joins TRBV9 and TRBJ2-7; no clear D. The V end lost 3 bases, the J end lost 0 bases, and 7 bases lay between the germline ends. This CDR3 is built from 13 residues. Germline-derived CDR1 and CDR2 are SGDLS and YYNGEE. In DNA, the CDR3 is TGTGCCAGCAGCGAGGATGACTCCTACGAGCAGTACTTC. Encoded protein: CASSEDDSYEQYF.

This clonotype showed up many times. The genes are TRBV2 and TRBJ2-5, with D maybe TRBD2 (5 bases). This CDR3 region has 15 residues. Trimming pared 0 bases from V and 1 base from J, leaving 9 bases between. CDR1 and CDR2 (germline): SNHLY, FYNNEI. This CDR3 reads CASSEASGGQETQYF. As DNA, the CDR3 is TGTGCCAGCAGTGAAGCGAGCGGCGGCCAAGAGACCCAGTACTTC.

In this sample, this clonotype turned up many times. The rearrangement joins TRBV24-1 to TRBJ2-7; D might be TRBD2 (7 bases). Per the germline V gene, CDR1 is KGHDR and CDR2 is SFDVKD. Trimming removed 7 bases from V and 6 bases from J, with 12 bases in between. CDR3 length: 12 residues. CDR3 protein: CATSSGGLEQYF. The CDR3 DNA sequence: TGTGCCACCAGCTCCGGGGGGCTCGAGCAGTACTTC.

The chain employs TRBV14 and TRBJ2-2, with D tentatively TRBD2 (6 bases). V was cut by 8 bases and J by 1 base, with 11 bases left in between. The CDR3 is 14 amino acids. Germline lookup yields CDR1 SGHDN and CDR2 FVKESK. In DNA, the CDR3 is TGTGCCAGCGGGCGGGATATGAACACCGGGGAGCTGTTTTTT. The encoded protein is CASGRDMNTGELFF.

The sample holds a few counts of this clonotype. The chain links TRBV7-9 to TRBJ1-6; perhaps TRBD1 as D (6 bases). CDR1 is SEHNR, CDR2 FQNEAQ, per germline (reference sequence). Deletions cut 4 bases from V and 6 bases from J, with 25 bases between. This CDR3 region has 19 residues. CDR3 protein: CASSSTRWGRGETNSPLHF. In DNA, the CDR3 is TGTGCCAGCAGCTCGACCCGATGGGGCAGGGGAGAAACTAATTCACCCCTCCACTTT.

This clonotype was recorded at least ten times. The chain joins TRBV10-3 to TRBJ1-2; D gene uncertain. V lost 3 bases and J 5 bases, leaving 10 bases between the germline ends. Per germline, CDR1 ENHRY and CDR2 SYGVKD. The CDR3 contains 13 residues. The CDR3 DNA follows: TGTGCCATCAGTGACCATCAAGGATATGGCTACACCTTC. Amino acid sequence: CAISDHQGYGYTF.

This clonotype was detected ten times or more. V gene TRBV11-2 combines with J gene TRBJ1-1, with TRBD1 identical over 8 bases. Losses at the gene ends were 7 bases for V and 4 bases for J; bases not matched to a gene: 8. This CDR3 is built from 14 residues. Germline-derived CDR1 and CDR2 are SGHAT and FQNNGV. Written as DNA, the CDR3 is TGTGCCAGCATCCGTAACCAGGGGGCCACTGAAGCTTTCTTT. It specifies CASIRNQGATEAFF.

The chain uses TRBV4-3 and TRBJ2-2; the D gene could be TRBD1 or TRBD2 (5 bases each). The CDR3 sequence is 17 residues long. The germline CDR1 and CDR2 sequences are LGHNA and YSLEER. Trimming cost V 0 bases and J 5 bases, with 16 bases left between them. The chain's CDR3 is CASSQDRGRTDTGELFF. In DNA, the CDR3 is TGCGCCAGCAGCCAAGATCGGGGCAGGACCGATACCGGGGAGCTGTTTTTT.

This chain uses TRBV7-8 with TRBJ2-7; no clear D gene. The CDR3 is 15 residues long. The V and J ends lost 1 base and 1 base respectively, with 11 bases between them. The germline V gene encodes CDR1 SGHVS and CDR2 FQNEAQ. In DNA, the CDR3 is TGTGCCAGCAGCTTAGAGTCGTCGGCATCCTACGAGCAGTACTTC. It specifies CASSLESSASYEQYF.

This sequence joins TRBV4-1 and TRBJ1-1, with D unresolved. Germline CDR1 reads MGHRA; CDR2 reads YSYEKL. CDR3 length equals 16 residues. V gave up 5 bases and J gave up 1 base, with 17 bases separating them. The CDR3 DNA reads as TGCGCCAGCAGCGCCATAAATAGGGAGCCGAACACTGAAGCTTTCTTT. Translation: CASSAINREPNTEAFF.